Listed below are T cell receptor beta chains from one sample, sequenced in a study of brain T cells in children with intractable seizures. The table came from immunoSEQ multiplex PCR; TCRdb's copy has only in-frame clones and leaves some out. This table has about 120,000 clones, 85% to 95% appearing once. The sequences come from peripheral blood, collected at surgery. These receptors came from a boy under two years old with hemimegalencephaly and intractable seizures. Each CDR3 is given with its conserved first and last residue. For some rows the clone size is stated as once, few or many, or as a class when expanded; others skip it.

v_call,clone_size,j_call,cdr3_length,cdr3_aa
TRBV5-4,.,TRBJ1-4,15,CASSLAGTGGEKLFF
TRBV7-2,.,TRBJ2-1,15,CASSAGLAYLDEQFF
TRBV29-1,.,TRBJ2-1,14,CSVEETLGLSRQFF
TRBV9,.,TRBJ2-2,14,CASSVSGNHGELFF
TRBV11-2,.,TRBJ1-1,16,CASSPRTGRYNTEAFF
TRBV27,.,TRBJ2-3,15,CASRTRRSSTDTQYF
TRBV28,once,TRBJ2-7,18,CASSSQTLSGTTTYEQYF
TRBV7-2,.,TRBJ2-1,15,CASSLVGDSYNEQFF
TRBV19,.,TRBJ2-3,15,CASSDRGGGTDTQYF
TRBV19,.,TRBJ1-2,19,CASSPPPTPAGRRYYGYTF
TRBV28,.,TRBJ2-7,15,CASSLSTGDYYEQYF
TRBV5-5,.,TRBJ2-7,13,CASSWGGPYEQYF
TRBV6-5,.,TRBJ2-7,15,CASRSLAGGPYEQYF
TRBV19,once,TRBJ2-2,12,CASSTRAGELFF
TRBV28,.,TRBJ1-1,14,CASRIRGGLTEAFF
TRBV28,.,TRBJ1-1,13,CASSPIHYTEAFF
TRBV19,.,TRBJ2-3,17,CASTRSWTSGFRETQYF
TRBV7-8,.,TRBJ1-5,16,CASSSRAAHSNQPQHF
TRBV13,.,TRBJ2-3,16,CASSSRDRGRPDTQYF
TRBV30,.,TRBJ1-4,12,CAWSLKREKLFF
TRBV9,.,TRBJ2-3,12,CASSPARGTQYF
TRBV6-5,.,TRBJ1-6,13,CASSLLYNSPLHF
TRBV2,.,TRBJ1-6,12,CASSGDRLALHF
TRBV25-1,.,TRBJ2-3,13,CASSAFETDTQYF
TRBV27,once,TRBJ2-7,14,CASSTGTGGGEQYF
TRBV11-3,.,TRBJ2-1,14,CASLKADTYNEQFF
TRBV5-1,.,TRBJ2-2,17,CASSLGFGRALPGELFF
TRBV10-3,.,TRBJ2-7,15,CAISERGRPPYEQYF
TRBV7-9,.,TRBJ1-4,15,CASSTPDSPNEKLFF
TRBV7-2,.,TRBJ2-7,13,CASMGRSSYEQYF
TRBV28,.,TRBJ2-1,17,CASSHPKEGLTYNEQFF
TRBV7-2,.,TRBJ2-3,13,CASSFLRTDTQYF
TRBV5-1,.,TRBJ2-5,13,CASSLGAQETQYF
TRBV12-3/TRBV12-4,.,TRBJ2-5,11,CASSLQETQYF